Listed below are T cell receptor beta chains from one sample, sequenced in a study of OX40 agonist ivuxolimab in advanced cancers. Some clones are missing from TCRdb's copy, which holds only in-frame ones; the method was immunoSEQ multiplex PCR. The sample consists of around 65,000 clones, approximately 90% of them appearing once. Sequencing used CD4+ or CD8+ T cells sorted from blood, obtained in a trial of the OX40 agonist ivuxolimab. These receptors came from an adult with an advanced solid tumor such as melanoma, head and neck, liver or kidney cancer. The CDR3 runs from the conserved cysteine through the conserved F or W. A D gene is named only where the DNA matches it firmly. Clone sizes are given selectively: once, few, many, or a class where the clone is expanded.

j_gene: TRBJ2-7; v_gene: TRBV13; abundance: once; d_gene: NA; CDR3aa: CASSLPNRDEQYF; CDR3nt: TGTGCCAGCAGCTTACCTAACAGGGACGAGCAGTACTTC
j_gene: TRBJ2-3; v_gene: TRBV6-1; abundance: NA; d_gene: TRBD2; CDR3aa: CASSEKSGGPLTDTQYF; CDR3nt: TGTGCCAGCAGTGAGAAGTCGGGGGGACCACTTACAGATACGCAGTATTTT
j_gene: TRBJ1-1; v_gene: TRBV7-9; abundance: NA; d_gene: NA; CDR3aa: CASSLGGRNTEAFF; CDR3nt: TGTGCCAGCAGCTTAGGCGGGAGGAACACTGAAGCTTTCTTT
j_gene: TRBJ2-1; v_gene: TRBV4-1; abundance: NA; d_gene: NA; CDR3aa: CASKGLNNEQFF; CDR3nt: TGCGCCAGCAAAGGACTAAACAATGAGCAGTTCTTC
j_gene: TRBJ2-1; v_gene: TRBV10-1; abundance: NA; d_gene: NA; CDR3aa: CASSESMAGVDEQFF; CDR3nt: TGCGCCAGCAGTGAGAGCATGGCAGGGGTAGATGAGCAGTTCTTC
j_gene: TRBJ2-7; v_gene: TRBV6-1; abundance: NA; d_gene: TRBD2; CDR3aa: CASSEARGGGYEQYF; CDR3nt: TGTGCCAGCAGTGAAGCGCGGGGGGGCGGATACGAGCAGTACTTC
j_gene: TRBJ1-6; v_gene: TRBV7-6; abundance: NA; d_gene: NA; CDR3aa: CASSSLGGSPLHF; CDR3nt: TGTGCCAGCAGCTCCCTCGGGGGTTCACCCCTCCACTTT
j_gene: TRBJ2-7; v_gene: TRBV7-8; abundance: NA; d_gene: NA; CDR3aa: CASSDGIGSYEQYF; CDR3nt: TGTGCCAGCAGCGATGGGATCGGCTCCTACGAGCAGTACTTC
j_gene: TRBJ2-7; v_gene: TRBV30; abundance: NA; d_gene: NA; CDR3aa: CAWSVGGVQDEQYF; CDR3nt: TGTGCCTGGAGTGTAGGAGGGGTCCAGGACGAGCAGTACTTC
j_gene: TRBJ2-7; v_gene: TRBV7-6; abundance: NA; d_gene: TRBD1; CDR3aa: CASSLSGGYEQYF; CDR3nt: TGTGCCAGCAGCTTATCAGGGGGCTACGAGCAGTACTTC
j_gene: TRBJ2-3; v_gene: TRBV9; abundance: NA; d_gene: NA; CDR3aa: CASSEIGTGLVTDTQYF; CDR3nt: TGTGCCAGCAGCGAAATCGGTACAGGGTTAGTCACAGATACGCAGTATTTT
j_gene: TRBJ1-1; v_gene: TRBV19; abundance: NA; d_gene: NA; CDR3aa: CASSIGTLPRNTEAFF; CDR3nt: TGTGCCAGTAGTATTGGCACACTCCCTCGGAACACTGAAGCTTTCTTT